This T cell receptor beta chain was profiled in a study of cytomegalovirus exposure and HLA in healthy donors (dated by TCRdb to 2016 to 2017). For the study in its entirety: According to an earlier analysis of a few hundred of the donors, about 179 million T cells yielded 90 million to 140 million unique TCR beta sequences and about 280 Gb of sequence data. Class I and class II HLA loci were covered by the typing at four-digit resolution. Donor age, sex, ethnicity and CMV serostatus were compiled together with the repertoire data. Across 300 to 500 genotyped donors of the cohort, an average of about 240,000 unique TCR beta nucleotide sequences per donor were sequenced, and roughly 18% of those sequences were non-productive. In a later analysis, previously published TCR beta repertoires from about 670 donors were re-analyzed and high-resolution HLA genotyping was added so that TCR occurrence patterns could be studied. An early release covering over 500 HLA-typed donors comprised 250 to 350 gigabases of sequencing data and around 80 million unique TCR sequences. To decide whether each TCR beta V gene segment behaved as functional or pseudogenic, an earlier analysis of several hundred of the donors relied on high-throughput TCR beta sequencing. A later genetic analysis used genome-wide SNP genotypes for about three fifths of the roughly 700 donors, treating that subset as a discovery cohort. Four to six DR-DQ haplotypes were handled as single units for association and clustering because linkage in the cohort was strong. Every discovery cohort repertoire had been produced on one sequencing platform. The genetic ancestry cluster associated with self-reported Caucasian donors included roughly 84% of the 350 to 500 genotyped donors. The study was designed to test whether signatures of past pathogen exposure could be identified by cataloging public T cell receptors. The number of typed donors differed by locus: about 620-640 for A, B, C, DRB1 and DQB1; roughly 510 for DQA1; 606 for DPA1; and some 450 for DPB1. The study profiled the T cell repertoires of hundreds of subjects by immunosequencing and related them to cytomegalovirus serostatus. Rather than drawing on any new phenotypic data, the later analysis identified candidate immune exposures from TCR beta sequences and the way those sequences occurred across donors. High-throughput TCR immunosequencing, statistical association of individual TCRs with disease status, and machine learning were combined to predict cytomegalovirus infection status. A separate validation cohort of roughly 110 different subjects was used in addition to the roughly 640-subject first cohort.

Beyond this particular receptor, the publication reports: A cluster of highly shared sequence variants was judged likely to be a technical artifact of the sequencing pipeline. Correlated functional status among segregating V segments might be attributable to linkage disequilibrium, but an unknown experimental factor could not be ruled out. In vitro tests confirmed that a few of the cytomegalovirus-associated TCR beta chains recognize cytomegalovirus antigens. A later analysis found that most CMV-associated TCR beta chains appeared HLA-restricted, with HLA associations seemingly driven largely by CMV exposure. According to a later analysis, parvovirus B19, influenza, CMV and Epstein-Barr virus appeared linked to several top co-occurrence clusters. The 87-base-pair reads could not distinguish some IMGT-functional V segments, including TRBV6-2 and TRBV6-3, so those segments were excluded. Because some donors lacked HLA typing at each locus, the association tests relied only on the typed subset. In an earlier analysis of more than 500 of the donors, most TCR beta V segments appeared in productive rearrangements about 87% or about 30% of the time, broadly matching IMGT annotations. Most TCR sequences were seen in very few donors, while some public TCRs were found in many individuals. Immune exposure information for the cohort was limited to CMV serostatus. When HLA alleles, especially DR and DQ, strongly co-occurred, TCR associations were difficult to assign to individual alleles. The presence/absence analyses assumed that sequencing depth was roughly uniform across donors, and that assumption may not be true. In a later analysis, TCR association rates were found to vary across HLA loci, with the most associated TCRs seen for DRB1 alleles and the fewest for HLA-C alleles. V-gene and J-gene trimming of TCR beta chains was associated with a missense DCLRE1C variant in a later genetic analysis, and the association was replicated in an independent cohort. It was suggested by the authors that the approach could potentially be generalized to other disease states and immunological phenotypes. In a later analysis, more than 15,000 TCR beta sequences were associated with specific HLA alleles at a false discovery rate of 0.05. Some 16 rarely observed V segments, including chromosome 9 orphons, were excluded from the earlier analysis of about 600 of the donors because counts were too low. The classifier was reported to diagnose cytomegalovirus status with high specificity and sensitivity in both the original cohort and the validation cohort. In this cohort, only TCR beta chains were sequenced, and detectable features were limited by the absence of alpha or paired-chain data. Compared with the roughly 720-donor mean, donors in an Asian-associated ancestry cluster had fewer N-insertions in productive TCRs, according to a later genetic analysis. A later analysis found that HLA-associated TCR beta chains were more clonally expanded and had lower generation probabilities than equally common non-associated chains. A further reported finding was that TCR beta sequences accurately predicted the HLA-A and HLA-B alleles for most subjects in the first cohort. In the study, about 150 TCR beta chains were listed as associated with cytomegalovirus.

The cohort consisted of 600 or so healthy bone marrow donors. At the time of sampling, all cohort members were nominally healthy, though unrecorded immune exposures were likely present. The donor was CMV seronegative and was included in the group of about 400 seronegative cohort members. Each donor provided a peripheral blood sample, and peripheral blood mononuclear cells were used for TCR beta sequencing. The Qiagen DNeasy Blood Extraction Kit was used to extract genomic DNA from the blood cell samples. Remarks on this clone: Its antigen is still unknown. No qualities accompany the bases; no much larger clone lies one base away.

Library preparation employed the immunoSEQ multiplex PCR assay. A mixture of 60 forward primers for TCR Vbeta segments and 13 reverse primers for TCR Jbeta segments was used in the multiplex PCR. The CDR3 region of rearranged TCR beta genes was amplified from genomic DNA by a multiplex PCR assay. The amplified TCR beta libraries were sequenced on the Illumina HiSeq System as 87-base-pair reads. Concerning the study's data processing: In a later analysis, around 80 million unique TCR beta chains were counted across the 500 to 850 repertoires, and about 10 million of these chains were shared by at least two donors. To remove PCR and sequencing errors, raw reads were error-corrected and collapsed into unique sequences using a nearest-neighbor algorithm that merged closely related sequences. Alignment of CDR3 sequences to IMGT reference sequences was used to assign V, D and J gene segments. For a sequence to be retained, at least a six-nucleotide match to both a V gene segment and a J gene segment was required. Rearrangements were called productive when the CDR3 lacked stop codons and stayed in frame with V and J; all others were non-productive. Following IMGT convention, CDR3 was defined as the stretch from the second conserved V-encoded cysteine up to the conserved J-encoded phenylalanine. The earlier analysis of about 590 of the donors excluded sequences that lacked an unambiguous match to a single V gene segment. An earlier analysis of almost 600 of the donors classified V segments as functional when productive rearrangements were above 56.7% and as segregating when the standard deviation between donors was above 5%. A statistical classification framework was developed to diagnose cytomegalovirus status using the catalog of TCR beta chain sequences. A later analysis assigned V and J genes by comparing TCR nucleotide sequences with IMGT/GENE-DB human TR gene sequences. In a later analysis, CDR3 sequences and most-parsimonious VDJ recombination scenarios were assigned using the TCRdist pipeline. A later analysis defined each TCR beta chain by its CDR3 amino acid sequence plus V-gene family, and excluded reads lacking a unique V-gene family. As a way to deal with suspected cross-contamination and a sequencing artifact, a later analysis dropped hundreds of nucleotide sequences that were highly shared and had low generation probability. For each public chain, a later analysis derived a clonal expansion index from normalized ranks of inferred template counts within each repertoire. In a later analysis, generation probabilities were computed with a VDJ recombination model fitted to out-of-frame rearrangements, and the resulting probabilities were checked against IGoR. Hypergeometric tests were used in a later analysis to score TCR-TCR, TCR-HLA and TCR-CMV co-occurrence, with a repertoire-size bias correction applied to the TCR pairs. False discovery rates were estimated in a later analysis by permuting HLA or CMV assignments 20 times. In a later analysis, co-occurring TCRs were grouped with DBSCAN, and TCRdist sequence similarity was added when clustering was performed within HLA-allele-positive subsets. Repertoires with fewer than 30,000 or more than 120,000 public chains were left out of co-occurrence clustering, as were about 5 repertoires with anomalous nucleotide sharing. TCRdb provides this immuneACCESS table in a form limited to in-frame rearrangements. Some clones are lacking; in checked studies, under half of them reflect an unresolved V gene, and why the rest are absent is not known. V, J and clone size were drawn from that table, and D and trimming were deduced from the DNA. The sample records about 43,000 clones, approximately 47% of which are singletons. 6% of the sample is taken by the ten largest.

CDR1 and CDR2 (ENHRY, SYGVKD) derive from the germline V gene. From cysteine to phenylalanine, the CDR3 is 16 amino acids long. The DNA shown is the 48-base CDR3, in frame from base 1. Trimming costs V 8 bases and J 4 bases, and their ends lie 21 bases apart. Material: PBMCs. Here the chain combines TRBV10-3 and TRBJ1-5; the D gene is perhaps TRBD1, on 5 matching bases. This clonotype was obtained from a man between 60 and 75 years old in good health and CMV-seronegative. The nucleotides are TGTGCCATCGGAAGGAGCGGGGGTGAAAGGAATCAGCCCCAGCATTTT. It is translated as CAIGRSGGERNQPQHF.